These 21 T cell receptor beta chains came from one sample sequenced in a study of CD8+CD57+ T cells in acquired aplastic anemia. Profiles of TCR beta VDJ and CDR3 were generated from a genomic DNA template. Each CDR3 protein is one row after TCRdb ran MiXCR on the reads. This sample has 150,000 to 200,000 distinct CDR3 sequences, with around 48% found just once. The authors sequenced patients whose flow cytometry had shown CD8+CD57+ cell expansion. The sequencing sample was made of sorted CD4+, CD8+, or CD8+CD57+ T cells (not recorded which) from PBMCs. The receptors originated from a human donor with aplastic anemia.

This rearrangement joins TRBV20-1 to TRBJ1-2; TRBD1 might be the D (5 bases). CDR1 is DFQATT and CDR2 is SNEGSKA in the germline V gene (reference sequence). V was pared by 4 bases and J by 3 bases, with 9 bases between. The CDR3 runs to 12 residues. The CDR3 reads CSATRGDYGYTF. CDR3 in DNA: TGCAGTGCTACAAGGGGCGACTATGGCTACACCTTC.

This clonotype appeared many times. The chain joins TRBV12-3 or TRBV12-4 to TRBJ2-7; 12 nucleotides match TRBD2. With 7 bases clipped from V and 2 bases from J, the junction kept 3 bases outside the gene matches. The CDR3 runs 14 residues. CDR3 nucleotide sequence: TGTGCCAGCACCCTAGCGGGAGGGCCCTACGAGCAGTACTTC. Amino acids: CASTLAGGPYEQYF.

Comment on this clonotype: A much larger clone lies one base from this, so it may be a read error. This likely comes from a read error, as the CDR3 has no conserved phenylalanine or tryptophan at its end. V gene TRBV4-2 combines with J gene TRBJ2-2, with D perhaps TRBD1 or TRBD2 (6 bases each). Germline CDR1 reads LGHNA; CDR2 reads YNFKEQ. Trimming shortened V by 7 bases and J by 3 bases, and 15 bases separated the two germline ends. CDR3 length equals 15 residues. This CDR3 is CASNPRGEYTGELFL. DNA of the CDR3: TGTGCCAGCAACCCAAGGGGGGAGTACACCGGGGAGCTGTTTCTT.

Worth noting for this clonotype: This may come from a read error, since a much larger clone is one base off. This chain connects TRBV6-1 to TRBJ2-1, with 7 bases lining up with TRBD2. The junction had 12 bases not matched to a gene; V was cut back by 7 bases and J by 9 bases. The length of the CDR3 is 14 residues. Germline V CDR1 and CDR2: MNHNS, SASEGT. CDR3 loop: CASIGLAASSEQFF. CDR3 DNA sequence: TGTGCCAGCATAGGGCTAGCGGCGAGCAGTGAGCAGTTCTTC.

Ten or more counts support this clonotype. V usage is TRBV12-3 or TRBV12-4 and J usage is TRBJ2-2; 10 bases are a match to TRBD1. J gave up 7 bases and V 5 bases, and 7 bases lay outside the gene matches. The CDR3 covers 15 residues. This CDR3 reads CASSPGQGVGGELFF. For the CDR3, the DNA is TGTGCCAGCAGTCCCGGACAGGGGGTGGGCGGGGAGCTGTTTTTT.

Comment on this clonotype: This clone may be a read error of a much larger clone one base away. The chain links TRBV19 to TRBJ2-1; 10 positions agree with TRBD2. Trimming removed 11 bases from V and 5 bases from J; junction bases left unmatched: 12. Germline assignment: CDR1 LNHDA and CDR2 SQIVND (reference sequence). The CDR3 runs 15 residues. CDR3 protein: CAGWASGSRNNEQFF. The DNA for the CDR3 is TGTGCCGGTTGGGCTAGCGGGAGTCGGAACAATGAGCAGTTCTTC.

This clonotype was seen a single time. Without the conserved terminal phenylalanine or tryptophan, this CDR3 likely stems from a read error. The chain combines TRBV11-2 with TRBJ2-1, with TRBD2 matching over 11 bases. Trimming took 5 bases from V and 0 from J; bases not matched to a gene: 9. The CDR3 length is 18 residues. Looked up from germline, CDR1 is SGHAT and CDR2 is FQNNGV. The CDR3 DNA reads TGTGCCAGCAGCCTCGGACTAGCGGGTCAAAGCTCCTACAATGAGCAGTTCTGC. As protein: CASSLGLAGQSSYNEQFC.

V is TRBV7-9 and J is TRBJ1-4; D gene uncertain. CDR3 size: 15 residues. Germline V gene lookup returns CDR1 SEHNR and CDR2 FQNEAQ (reference sequence). Trimming took off 5 bases at V and 7 bases at J, with 17 bases between the two ends. The CDR3: CASSGEPEEGEKLFF. In DNA, the CDR3 is TGTGCCAGCAGCGGTGAGCCAGAGGAGGGTGAAAAACTGTTTTTT.

The rearrangement links TRBV2 to TRBJ1-3; the D is unclear. The length of the CDR3 is 16 residues. The V end was cut by 7 bases, the J end by 0 bases, with 16 bases between. Germline assignment: CDR1 SNHLY and CDR2 FYNNEI. In DNA, the CDR3 is TGTGCCAGCACCGAACGGCACAGCCTCTCTGGAAACACCATATATTTT. Translated: CASTERHSLSGNTIYF.

This clonotype was counted at least ten times. This sequence joins TRBV6-1 and TRBJ2-7; 7 bases line up with TRBD1. J was trimmed by 4 bases and V by 11 bases; bases with no gene match: 8. This CDR3 is built from 12 residues. CDR1 is MNHNS, CDR2 SASEGT, per germline. The CDR3 loop is CALRGRVYEQYF. CDR3 DNA sequence: TGTGCCCTGAGGGGGCGCGTATACGAGCAGTACTTC.

The sample holds many counts of this clonotype. V is TRBV4-1 and J is TRBJ1-1; D is uncertain. Germline assignment: CDR1 MGHRA and CDR2 YSYEKL. The V end lost 3 bases, the J end lost 5 bases, and 13 bases lay between the germline ends. This CDR3 contains 14 residues. This CDR3 reads CASSHLLLGTEAFF. CDR3 DNA: TGCGCCAGCAGCCACTTACTTTTGGGGACTGAAGCTTTCTTT.

The gene calls are TRBV20-1 and TRBJ2-3; D is uncertain. This CDR3 has 14 amino acids. V was trimmed by 3 bases and J by 1 base, leaving 11 bases between them. Germline CDR1 and CDR2: DFQATT and SNEGSKA (reference sequence). The CDR3 nucleotides read TGCAGTGCTAGGAACGTTTGGGGCACAGATACGCAGTATTTT. Protein sequence: CSARNVWGTDTQYF.

The chain is built from TRBV7-2 and TRBJ1-5, with no clear D. The CDR3 loop spans 13 amino acids. V gave up 6 bases and J gave up 5 bases, with 11 bases separating them. Germline CDR1 reads SGHTA; CDR2 reads FQGNSA. The CDR3, as DNA: TGTACCAGCAGGGTCGGTAAGGATCAGCCCCAGCATTTT. Translating it yields CTSRVGKDQPQHF.

The chain uses TRBV27 and TRBJ1-1, with D uncertain. CDR3 length: 16 residues. Between the trimmed V and J ends, which lost 0 bases and 1 base, there was a span of 12 bases. The germline V gene has CDR1 MNHEY and CDR2 SMNVEV (reference sequence). The CDR3: CASSLSSLLRNTEAFF. CDR3 nucleotide sequence: TGTGCCAGCAGTTTATCGTCCCTTCTAAGGAACACTGAAGCTTTCTTT.

V and J are TRBV29-1 and TRBJ1-2; D call uncertain. The V and J ends lost 0 bases and 8 bases respectively, with 13 bases between them. The length of the CDR3 is 13 residues. The V gene's germline CDR1 is SQVTM and CDR2 ANQGSEA. CDR3 nucleotide sequence: TGCAGCGTTGAAGAAGTTGCAGGCGCCGGCTACACCTTC. The encoded protein is CSVEEVAGAGYTF.

The chain carries TRBV15 and TRBJ1-1; D gene ambiguous. Per germline, CDR1 LNHNV and CDR2 YYDKDF (reference sequence). There are 16 residues in the CDR3. V lost 1 base to trimming and J lost 0 bases, with 12 bases between them. The CDR3 DNA reads TGTGCCACCAGCAGAGGCACCGCCAGGATGAACACTGAAGCTTTCTTT. Translating it yields CATSRGTARMNTEAFF.

This clonotype appeared many times. The rearrangement uses TRBV25-1 and TRBJ2-1, with D perhaps being TRBD1 or TRBD2 (5 bases each). With 2 bases removed from V and 4 bases from J, the gap between germline ends came to 9 bases. The CDR3 has 14 residues. In germline, CDR1 is MGHDK, CDR2 SYGVNS. CDR3 in DNA: TGTGCCAGCAGTGAAGGGACGGAATACAATGAGCAGTTCTTC. It is translated as CASSEGTEYNEQFF.

This clonotype has a handful of counts. The rearrangement links TRBV25-1 to TRBJ2-7; no clear D. Germline V lookup: CDR1 MGHDK, CDR2 SYGVNS. This CDR3 has 14 amino acids. The V gene lost 5 bases and the J gene lost 2 bases, with 13 bases spanning the gap. CDR3 in amino acids: CASSIGAGAYEQYF. CDR3 nucleotide sequence: TGTGCCAGCAGTATCGGCGCCGGTGCCTACGAGCAGTACTTC.

The chain combines TRBV5-4 with TRBJ2-5; 9 bases map to TRBD1. The CDR3 has 14 amino acids. V was clipped by 4 bases and J by 6 bases; unmatched bases: 7. Germline CDR1 and CDR2: SGHNT and YYREEE (reference sequence). The DNA for the CDR3 is TGTGCCAGCAGCATAGAACAGGGGGCGCAGACCCAGTACTTC. Protein product: CASSIEQGAQTQYF. The complete variable domain, with remaining parts taken from reference TRBV5-4 and TRBJ2-5, reads ETGVTQSPTHLIKTRGQQVTLRCSSQSGHNTVSWYQQALGQGPQFIFQYYREEENGRGNFPPRFSGLQFPNYSSELNVNALELDDSALYLCASSIEQGAQTQYFGPGTRLLVL.

This clonotype was counted ten times or more. One end of the junction does not line up with germline, which may come from a read error. The chain links TRBV7-2 to TRBJ2-7; tentatively, D is TRBD2 (6 bases). CDR1 and CDR2 (germline): SGHTA, FQGNSA. CDR3 length equals 17 residues. For the CDR3, the DNA is TGTGCCAGCAGTTTAGAACACGAGGGAGGAGGGAAAAACGAGCAGTACTTC. Translating it yields CASSLEHEGGGKNEQYF.

The rearrangement uses TRBV5-4 and TRBJ2-7, with D possibly being TRBD2 (5 bases). CDR3 length equals 14 residues. V lost 2 bases and J 6 bases, leaving 15 bases between the germline ends. Looked up from germline, CDR1 is SGHNT and CDR2 is YYREEE (reference sequence). CDR3 protein: CASSFSLASGEQYF. DNA of the CDR3: TGTGCCAGCAGCTTCAGTCTAGCCTCGGGCGAGCAGTACTTC.